The next 8 T cell receptor beta chains were all read from a single sample in a study of T cells in Graves' hyperthyroidism and ophthalmopathy. From RNA transcripts, TCR beta CDR3 regions were amplified. HTBI primers drove first-round RT-PCR of the TCR CDR3. MiXCR, run by TCRdb on the multiplex PCR reads, gives a single entry per CDR3 protein. Here the sample spans over 500,000 distinct CDR3 sequences, 15% to 20% being singletons. The sample taken for sequencing was blood. The receptor set was obtained from a woman under 40 with Graves' ophthalmopathy.

This clonotype occurred many times. This chain uses TRBV6-2 or TRBV6-3 with TRBJ2-7; D is perhaps TRBD1 or TRBD2 (5 bases each). From germline, CDR1 is MNHEY and CDR2 SVGEGT. The CDR3 sequence is 16 residues long. The germline V and J ends were trimmed by 10 bases and 1 base, with 23 bases remaining between them. The CDR3 DNA sequence: TGTGCCACCAGACCATCCGGGACCGAGGTATCCTACGAGCAGTACTTC. The encoded protein is CATRPSGTEVSYEQYF.

This clonotype came up a few times. V is TRBV30 and J is TRBJ2-1; D is tentatively TRBD1 or TRBD2 (6 bases each). CDR1 is GTSNPN and CDR2 is SVGIG in the germline V gene (reference sequence). This CDR3 contains 13 residues. Deletions cut 2 bases from V and 12 bases from J, with 17 bases between. The CDR3 sequence: CAWSNGGPVGQFF. Here the CDR3 DNA reads TGTGCCTGGAGTAACGGGGGCCCCGTGGGGCAGTTCTTC.

This chain links TRBV12-3 or TRBV12-4 with TRBJ1-5; D is unclear. V shed 3 bases and J shed 0 bases, with 6 bases lying between them. The CDR3 contains 14 residues. CDR3: CASSFALSNQPQHF. The DNA of the CDR3 is TGTGCCAGCAGTTTCGCACTTAGCAATCAGCCCCAGCATTTT.

The sample holds a few counts of this clonotype. J is TRBJ2-7 and V is TRBV14; D unresolved. The CDR3 has 14 amino acids. Looked up from germline, CDR1 is SGHDN and CDR2 is FVKESK. V dropped 4 bases and J dropped 3 bases, with 13 bases sitting between them. This chain's CDR3 is CASSRSGSFYEQYF. The CDR3 region has the DNA TGTGCCAGCAGCCGCTCCGGGTCATTCTACGAGCAGTACTTC.

The table lists this clonotype with many counts. The chain is built from TRBV28 and TRBJ2-1, with D maybe TRBD1 (6 bases). The CDR3 length is 17 residues. Germline lookup yields CDR1 MDHEN and CDR2 SYDVKM. V lost 3 bases and J 1 base, leaving 16 bases between the germline ends. CDR3 nucleotide sequence: TGTGCCAGCAGTTTGCGTCCAGGCAGGGGTTCCTACAATGAGCAGTTCTTC. Amino acid sequence: CASSLRPGRGSYNEQFF.

In its sample, this clonotype was seen many times. V and J are TRBV7-2 and TRBJ2-5; 11 positions agree with TRBD2. The V and J ends lost 3 bases and 4 bases, in that order; junction bases with no gene match: 7. The CDR3 sequence is 16 residues long. Germline V gene sequence: CDR1 SGHTA, CDR2 FQGNSA. CDR3 region: CASSFSGRALGETQYF. The CDR3 nucleotides are TGTGCCAGCAGCTTTAGCGGGAGGGCCCTCGGAGAGACCCAGTACTTC.

This clonotype was seen ten or more times. The rearrangement joins TRBV29-1 to TRBJ2-1; D unresolved. The germline CDR1 and CDR2 sequences are SQVTM and ANQGSEA. The CDR3 covers 11 residues. V shed 2 bases and J shed 7 bases, with 6 bases lying between them. This CDR3 is CSVEPPNEQFF. DNA for the CDR3: TGCAGCGTTGAACCGCCGAATGAGCAGTTCTTC.

Concerning this clonotype itself: Since a much larger clone is just one base distant, this may be a read error. The chain recombines TRBV2 with TRBJ2-7; TRBD2 matches 9 bases. There are 15 residues in the CDR3. Germline assignment: CDR1 SNHLY and CDR2 FYNNEI. Here the CDR3 DNA reads TGTGCCAGCAGATTACTAGCGGGCGCCTCCTACGAGCAGTGCTTC. Translating gives CASRLLAGASYEQCF.